Shown below are 5 T cell receptor beta chains from a single sample sequenced in a study of metastatic and nonmetastatic thyroid tumors. With MiXCR, TCRdb reprocessed the PCR reads. The sample includes 84,000 or so clones, 8.6% of them seen just once. Patients underwent thyroid surgery, and none had received any treatment before it. Input material: blood. These receptors all stem from a female donor with papillary thyroid cancer or a benign thyroid nodule (not recorded which). Some clones in this sample may be carry-over from other donors' samples.

This clone was detected a few times. The chain employs TRBV6-4 and TRBJ2-7; D uncertain. The CDR3 has 13 residues. CDR1 is MRHNA, CDR2 SNTAGT, per germline. Trimming removed 7 bases at V and 1 base at J, with 11 bases between. CDR3 coding DNA: TGTGCCAGCATAGGTCCCCCTTCCTACGAGCAGTACTTC. Translation: CASIGPPSYEQYF.

The chain employs TRBV6-9 and TRBJ1-1, with D perhaps TRBD1 (6 bases). The CDR3 contains 15 residues. Germline V gene data show CDR1 as MNHGY and CDR2 as SVAAGI. V lost 0 bases and J lost 5, with 13 bases in between. CDR3 coding DNA: TGTGCCAGCAGTTATTCCCCGGGACAATCGACTGAAGCTTTCTTT. It codes for CASSYSPGQSTEAFF.

The rearrangement joins TRBV20-1 to TRBJ2-7; D possibly uses TRBD1 or TRBD2 (5 bases each). The CDR3 runs to 17 residues. Trimming shortened V by 4 bases and J by 4 bases, and 26 bases separated the two germline ends. CDR1 and CDR2 from the germline V gene are DFQATT and SNEGSKA (reference sequence). CDR3 protein: CSATDVEIWDGIYEQYF. In DNA, the CDR3 is TGCAGTGCTACAGACGTCGAAATATGGGACGGGATTTACGAGCAGTACTTC.

This clone was seen at least ten times. The V and J genes are TRBV30 and TRBJ2-1; 8 bases line up with TRBD2. Germline lookup yields CDR1 GTSNPN and CDR2 SVGIG (reference sequence). V lost 3 bases, J lost 4 bases, and 8 bases stayed unmatched. This CDR3 comprises 15 residues. The DNA for the CDR3 is TGTGCCTGGAGCGGCCCGGGGGGGCAGTACAATGAGCAGTTCTTC. Residues: CAWSGPGGQYNEQFF.

This clone was recorded at least ten times. Other DNA sequences from this sample encode an identical CDR3 as well. This sequence joins TRBV29-1 and TRBJ1-2, with 8 bases fitting TRBD1. V lost 6 bases, J lost 0 bases, and 6 bases stayed unmatched. The V gene's germline CDR1 is SQVTM and CDR2 ANQGSEA. CDR3 size: 14 residues. The CDR3 here is CSVGTGGTNYGYTF. The CDR3 DNA reads TGCAGCGTCGGGACAGGCGGGACTAACTATGGCTACACCTTC.